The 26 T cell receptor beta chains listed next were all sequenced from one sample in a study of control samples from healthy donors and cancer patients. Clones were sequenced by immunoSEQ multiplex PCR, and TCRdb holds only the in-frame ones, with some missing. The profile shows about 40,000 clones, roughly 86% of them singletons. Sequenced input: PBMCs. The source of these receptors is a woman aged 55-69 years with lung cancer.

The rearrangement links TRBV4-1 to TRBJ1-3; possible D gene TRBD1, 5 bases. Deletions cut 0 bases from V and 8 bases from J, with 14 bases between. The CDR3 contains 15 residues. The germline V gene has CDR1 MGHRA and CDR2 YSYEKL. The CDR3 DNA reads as TGCGCCAGCAGCCAAGAAATCACGGGGGACCACACCATATATTTT. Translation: CASSQEITGDHTIYF.

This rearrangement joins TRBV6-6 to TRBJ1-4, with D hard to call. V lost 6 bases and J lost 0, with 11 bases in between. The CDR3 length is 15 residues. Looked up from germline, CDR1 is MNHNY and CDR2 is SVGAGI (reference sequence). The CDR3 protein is CASRGRAATNEKLFF. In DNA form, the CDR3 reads TGTGCCAGCAGGGGCCGGGCGGCAACTAATGAAAAACTGTTTTTT.

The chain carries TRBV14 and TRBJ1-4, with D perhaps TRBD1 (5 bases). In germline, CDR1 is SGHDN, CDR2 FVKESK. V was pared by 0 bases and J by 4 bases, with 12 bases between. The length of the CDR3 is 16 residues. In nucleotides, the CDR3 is TGTGCCAGCAGCCAAGATTTGGGACGGGGTAATGAAAAACTGTTTTTT. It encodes CASSQDLGRGNEKLFF.

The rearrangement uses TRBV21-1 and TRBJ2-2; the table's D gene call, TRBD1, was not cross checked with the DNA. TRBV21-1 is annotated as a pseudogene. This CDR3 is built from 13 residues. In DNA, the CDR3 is TGTGCCGGCGTGACAGACGCCATCCCGGAGCTGTTTTTT. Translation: CAGVTDAIPELFF.

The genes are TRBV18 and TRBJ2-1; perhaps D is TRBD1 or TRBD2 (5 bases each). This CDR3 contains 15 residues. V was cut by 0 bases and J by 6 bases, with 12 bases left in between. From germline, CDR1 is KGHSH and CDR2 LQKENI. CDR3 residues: CASSPPEVGTNEQFF. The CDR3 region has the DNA TGTGCCAGCTCACCACCGGAAGTTGGGACCAATGAGCAGTTCTTC. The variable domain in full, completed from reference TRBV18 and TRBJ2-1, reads NAGVMQNPRHLVRRRGQEARLRCSPMKGHSHVYWYRQLPEEGLKFMVYLQKENIIDESGMPKERFSAEFPKEGPSILRIQQVVRGDSAAYFCASSPPEVGTNEQFFGPGTRLTVL.

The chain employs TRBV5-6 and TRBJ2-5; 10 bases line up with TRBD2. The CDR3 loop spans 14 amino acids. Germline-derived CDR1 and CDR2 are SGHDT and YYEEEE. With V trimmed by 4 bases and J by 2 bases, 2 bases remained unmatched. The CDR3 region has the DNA TGTGCCAGCAGCCGACTAGCGGGTCAAGAGACCCAGTACTTC. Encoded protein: CASSRLAGQETQYF.

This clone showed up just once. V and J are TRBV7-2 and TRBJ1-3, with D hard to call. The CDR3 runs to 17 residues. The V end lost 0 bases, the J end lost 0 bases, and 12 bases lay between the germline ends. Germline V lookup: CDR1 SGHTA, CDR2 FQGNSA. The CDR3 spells CASSLASSGRSGNTIYF. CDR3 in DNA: TGTGCCAGCAGCTTAGCGTCTTCAGGACGCTCTGGAAACACCATATATTTT. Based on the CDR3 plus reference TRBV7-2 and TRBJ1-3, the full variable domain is GAGVSQSPSNKVTEKGKDVELRCDPISGHTALYWYRQSLGQGLEFLIYFQGNSAPDKSGLPSDRFSAERTGGSVSTLTIQRTQQEDSAVYLCASSLASSGRSGNTIYFGEGSWLTVV.

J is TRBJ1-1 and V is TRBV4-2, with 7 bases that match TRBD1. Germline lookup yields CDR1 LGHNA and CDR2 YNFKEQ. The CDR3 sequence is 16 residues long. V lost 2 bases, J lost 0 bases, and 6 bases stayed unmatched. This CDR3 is CASSQLRGQLNTEAFF. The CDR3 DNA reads TGTGCCAGCAGCCAACTCCGGGGACAGCTGAACACTGAAGCTTTCTTT.

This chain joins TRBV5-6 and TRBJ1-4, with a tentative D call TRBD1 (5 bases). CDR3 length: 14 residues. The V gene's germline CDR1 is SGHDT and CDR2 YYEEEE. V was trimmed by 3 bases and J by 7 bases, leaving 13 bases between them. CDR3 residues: CASSSTVVGEKLFF. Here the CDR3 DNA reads TGTGCCAGCAGCTCGACAGTAGTTGGTGAAAAACTGTTTTTT.

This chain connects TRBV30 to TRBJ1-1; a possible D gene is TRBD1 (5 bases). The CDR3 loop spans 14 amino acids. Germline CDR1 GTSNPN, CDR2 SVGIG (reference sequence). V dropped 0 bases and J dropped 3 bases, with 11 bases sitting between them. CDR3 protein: CAWSVTAGHTEAFF. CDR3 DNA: TGTGCCTGGAGTGTAACAGCGGGGCACACTGAAGCTTTCTTT.

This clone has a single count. The CDR3 sequence is CASSTLRTEAFF. CDR3 nucleotides: TGTGCCAGCAGCACTTTGCGAACTGAAGCTTTCTTT. This chain joins TRBV11-2 and TRBJ1-1; no firm D call. The CDR3 has 12 residues. The germline gives CDR1 SGHAT, CDR2 FQNNGV. Deletions cut 5 bases from V and 5 bases from J, with 9 bases between.

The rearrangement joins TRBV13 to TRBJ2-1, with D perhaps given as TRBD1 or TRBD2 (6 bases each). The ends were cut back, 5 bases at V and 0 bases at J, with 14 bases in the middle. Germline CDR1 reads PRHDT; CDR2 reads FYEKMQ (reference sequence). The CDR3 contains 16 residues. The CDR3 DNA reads TGTGCCAGCAGCCGACCCGGAGGGGGCTCCTACAATGAGCAGTTCTTC. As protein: CASSRPGGGSYNEQFF.

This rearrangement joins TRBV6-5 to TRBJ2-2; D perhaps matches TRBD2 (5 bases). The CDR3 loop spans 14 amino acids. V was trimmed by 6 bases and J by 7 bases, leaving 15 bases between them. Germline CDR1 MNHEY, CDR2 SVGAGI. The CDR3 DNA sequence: TGTGCCAGCAGCGCTACCTCTGGGAGCGGGGAGCTGTTTTTT. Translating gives CASSATSGSGELFF.

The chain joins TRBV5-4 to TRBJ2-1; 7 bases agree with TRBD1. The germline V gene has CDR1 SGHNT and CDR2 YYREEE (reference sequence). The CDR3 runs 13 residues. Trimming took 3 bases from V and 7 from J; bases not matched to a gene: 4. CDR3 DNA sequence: TGTGCCAGCAGCTCGACAGGGAATAATGAGCAGTTCTTC. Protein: CASSSTGNNEQFF.

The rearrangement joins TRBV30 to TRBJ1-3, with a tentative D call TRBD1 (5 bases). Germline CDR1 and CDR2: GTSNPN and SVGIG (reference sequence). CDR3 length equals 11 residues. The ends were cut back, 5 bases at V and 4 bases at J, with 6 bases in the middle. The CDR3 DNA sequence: TGTGCCTGGGGACAAGGAAACACCATATATTTT. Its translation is CAWGQGNTIYF.

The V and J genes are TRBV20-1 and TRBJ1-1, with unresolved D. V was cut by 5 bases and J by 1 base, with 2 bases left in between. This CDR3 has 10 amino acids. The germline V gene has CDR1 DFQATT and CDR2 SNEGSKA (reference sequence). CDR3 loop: CSAWNTEAFF. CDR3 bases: TGCAGTGCTTGGAACACTGAAGCTTTCTTT.

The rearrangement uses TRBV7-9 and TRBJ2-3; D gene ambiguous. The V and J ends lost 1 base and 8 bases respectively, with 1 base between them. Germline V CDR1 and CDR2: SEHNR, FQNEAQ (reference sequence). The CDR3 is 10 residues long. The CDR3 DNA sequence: TGTGCCAGCAGCTTAGGTACGCAGTATTTT. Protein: CASSLGTQYF.

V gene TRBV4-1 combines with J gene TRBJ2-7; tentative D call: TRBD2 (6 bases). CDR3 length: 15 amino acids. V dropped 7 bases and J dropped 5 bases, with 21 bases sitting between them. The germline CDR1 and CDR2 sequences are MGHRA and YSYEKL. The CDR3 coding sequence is TGCGCCAGCACCTCAGAGGGGACTTCCATCGACGAGCAGTACTTC. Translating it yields CASTSEGTSIDEQYF.

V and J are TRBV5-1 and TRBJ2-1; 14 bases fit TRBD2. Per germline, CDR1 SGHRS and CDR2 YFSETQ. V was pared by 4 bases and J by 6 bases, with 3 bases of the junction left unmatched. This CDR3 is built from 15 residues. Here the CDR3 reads CASSGGTSGGNEQFF. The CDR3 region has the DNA TGCGCCAGCAGCGGTGGGACTAGCGGGGGCAATGAGCAGTTCTTC.

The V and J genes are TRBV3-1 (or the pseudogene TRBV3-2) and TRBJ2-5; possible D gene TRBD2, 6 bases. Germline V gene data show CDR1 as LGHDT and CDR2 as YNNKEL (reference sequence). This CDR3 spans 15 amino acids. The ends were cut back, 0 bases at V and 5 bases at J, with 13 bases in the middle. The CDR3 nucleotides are TGTGCCAGCAGCCAAGATTCCGGGAGTGAGGAGACCCAGTACTTC. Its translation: CASSQDSGSEETQYF.

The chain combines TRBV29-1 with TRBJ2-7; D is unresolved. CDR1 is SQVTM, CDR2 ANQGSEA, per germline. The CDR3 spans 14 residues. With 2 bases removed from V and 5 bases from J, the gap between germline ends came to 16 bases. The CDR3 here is CSVERAFLGNEQYF. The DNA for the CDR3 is TGCAGCGTTGAAAGAGCTTTTCTGGGGAACGAGCAGTACTTC.

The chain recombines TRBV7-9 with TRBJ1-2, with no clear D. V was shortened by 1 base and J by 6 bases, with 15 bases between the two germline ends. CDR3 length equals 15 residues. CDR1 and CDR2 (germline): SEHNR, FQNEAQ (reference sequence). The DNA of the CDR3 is TGTGCCAGCAGCTTAGTCGCAGGTGGGGTTGATGGCTACACCTTC. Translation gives CASSLVAGGVDGYTF.

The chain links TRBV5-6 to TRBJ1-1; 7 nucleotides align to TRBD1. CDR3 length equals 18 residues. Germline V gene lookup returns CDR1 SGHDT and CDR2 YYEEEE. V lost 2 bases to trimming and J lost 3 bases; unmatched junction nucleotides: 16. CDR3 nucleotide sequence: TGTGCCAGCAGCTTCGATAGGGACAGCCTCCGAGGGGACACTGAAGCTTTCTTT. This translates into CASSFDRDSLRGDTEAFF.

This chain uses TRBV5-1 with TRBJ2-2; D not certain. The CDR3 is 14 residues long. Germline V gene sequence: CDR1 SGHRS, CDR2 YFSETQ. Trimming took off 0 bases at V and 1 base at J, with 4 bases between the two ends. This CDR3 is CASSLGLNTGELFF. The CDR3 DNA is TGCGCCAGCAGCTTGGGACTGAACACCGGGGAGCTGTTTTTT.

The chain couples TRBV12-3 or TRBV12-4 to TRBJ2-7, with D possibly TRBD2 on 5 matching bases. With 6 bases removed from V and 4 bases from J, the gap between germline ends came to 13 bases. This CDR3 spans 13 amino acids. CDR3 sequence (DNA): TGTGCCAGCAGCCCGGGGTCGGATTACGAGCAGTACTTC. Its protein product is CASSPGSDYEQYF.

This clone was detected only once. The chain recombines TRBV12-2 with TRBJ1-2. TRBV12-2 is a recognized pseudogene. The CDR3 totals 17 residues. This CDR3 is CASRLGEGHSIDYGYTF. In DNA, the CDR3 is TGTGCAAGTCGCTTAGGGGAGGGACACTCTATCGACTATGGCTACACCTTC.